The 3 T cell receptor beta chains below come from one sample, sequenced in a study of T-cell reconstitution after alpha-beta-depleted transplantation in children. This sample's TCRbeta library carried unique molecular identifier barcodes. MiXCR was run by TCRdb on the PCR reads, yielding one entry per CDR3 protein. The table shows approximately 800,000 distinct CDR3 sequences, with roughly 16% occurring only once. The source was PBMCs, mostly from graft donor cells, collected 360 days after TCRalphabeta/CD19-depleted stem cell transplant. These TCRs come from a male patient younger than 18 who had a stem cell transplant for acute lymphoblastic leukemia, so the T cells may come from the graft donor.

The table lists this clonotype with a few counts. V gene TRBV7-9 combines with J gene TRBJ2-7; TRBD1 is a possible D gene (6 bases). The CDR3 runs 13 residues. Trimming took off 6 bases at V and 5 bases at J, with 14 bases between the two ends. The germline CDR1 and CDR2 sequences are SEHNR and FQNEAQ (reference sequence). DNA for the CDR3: TGTGCCAGCAGTTGGACAGCGCCAGACGAGCAGTACTTC. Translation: CASSWTAPDEQYF. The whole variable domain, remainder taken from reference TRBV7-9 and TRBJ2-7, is DTGVSQNPRHKITKRGQNVTFRCDPISEHNRLYWYRQTLGQGPEFLTYFQNEAQLEKSRLLSDRFSAERPKGSFSTLEIQRTEQGDSAMYLCASSWTAPDEQYFGPGTRLTVT.

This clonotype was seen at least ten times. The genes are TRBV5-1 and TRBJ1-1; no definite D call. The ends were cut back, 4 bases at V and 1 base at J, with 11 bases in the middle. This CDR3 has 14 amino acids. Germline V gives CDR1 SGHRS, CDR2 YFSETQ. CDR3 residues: CASSGPLGNTEAFF. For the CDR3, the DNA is TGCGCCAGCAGCGGTCCCCTAGGGAACACTGAAGCTTTCTTT.

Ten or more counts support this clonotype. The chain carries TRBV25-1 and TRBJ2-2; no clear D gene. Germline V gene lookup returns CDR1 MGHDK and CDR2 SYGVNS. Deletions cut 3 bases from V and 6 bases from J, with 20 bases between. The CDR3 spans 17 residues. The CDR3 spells CASSESGLLGIAGELFF. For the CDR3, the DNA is TGTGCCAGCAGTGAGTCAGGTTTATTAGGTATTGCCGGGGAGCTGTTTTTT.